This TCR beta chain was retrieved from a study of beta chain features in type 1 diabetes. Reverse transcription of all isolated RNA meant that expressed TCRB transcripts were sequenced. Data came from immunoSEQ multiplex PCR; TCRdb stores just in-frame clones and leaves some out. The sample holds roughly 450,000 clones; around 10% are singletons and the top ten take approximately 0.05%. The V gene end was trimmed by 6 bases and the J gene end by 1 base; junction bases not matched to a gene: 2. There are 13 residues in the CDR3. Looked up from germline, CDR1 is SQVTM and CDR2 is ANQGSEA. This clone has just a few counts. Different DNA sequences within this sample yield the same CDR3.

The chain links TRBV29-1 to TRBJ1-1; the match to TRBD1 covers 10 bases. Sample: naive CD4+ T cells from blood. The clonotype originates from a young woman in good health. The CDR3 is CSVRTGGNTEAFF. The CDR3 region has the DNA TGCAGCGTCAGGACAGGGGGGAACACTGAAGCTTTCTTT.